These 24 T cell receptor beta chains originate from one sample sequenced in a study of cytomegalovirus exposure and HLA in healthy donors. The PCR made use of 60 Vbeta and 13 Jbeta primers. The table came from immunoSEQ multiplex PCR; TCRdb's copy has only in-frame clones and leaves some out. Of some 120,000 clones listed, 70% to 85% are singletons. The sequencing input was PBMCs. The receptors come from a man aged 35-49 years in good health and CMV-seropositive.

The V gene is TRBV28, the J gene TRBJ2-3, with D maybe TRBD2 (5 bases). The CDR3 spans 13 residues. Looked up from germline, CDR1 is MDHEN and CDR2 is SYDVKM. V was pared by 1 base and J by 4 bases, with 6 bases between. The CDR3 DNA is TGTGCCAGCAGTTTATCGGGGTCAGATACGCAGTATTTT. Its translation: CASSLSGSDTQYF.

V usage is TRBV4-3 and J usage is TRBJ2-7, with a possible D match to TRBD2 (6 bases). Germline values: CDR1 LGHNA, CDR2 YSLEER. Trimming removed 1 base from V and 0 bases from J, with 10 bases in between. The CDR3 has 15 amino acids. The CDR3 DNA reads TGCGCCAGCAGCCAAGGCGACGGGAGCTCCTACGAGCAGTACTTC. As protein: CASSQGDGSSYEQYF.

This chain uses TRBV6-1 with TRBJ2-7; 9 bases are shared with TRBD2. CDR3 length: 15 residues. With V trimmed by 5 bases and J by 7 bases, 12 bases remained unmatched. Germline V gene data show CDR1 as MNHNS and CDR2 as SASEGT. The CDR3 DNA is TGTGCCAGCAGTTCGGTTAGCGGGGGCGCGGAAGAGCAGTACTTC. Its translation is CASSSVSGGAEEQYF.

The chain joins TRBV7-2 to TRBJ1-3; D uncertain. The CDR3 spans 15 residues. From germline, CDR1 is SGHTA and CDR2 FQGNSA. The V and J ends lost 1 base and 0 bases respectively, with 7 bases between them. Here the CDR3 reads CASSLGADSGNTIYF. For the CDR3, the DNA is TGTGCCAGCAGCTTAGGCGCGGACTCTGGAAACACCATATATTTT.

This clone turned up a few times. In nucleotides, the CDR3 is TGTGCCAGCCCGAGGATGTCGACTAGCGGGGTTTGGGCCGGGGAGCTGTTTTTT. Its protein is CASPRMSTSGVWAGELFF. V and J are TRBV2 and TRBJ2-2; TRBD2 matches at 11 bases. This CDR3 contains 18 residues. The J segment lost 6 bases and the V segment lost 8 bases, leaving 17 bases of the junction unmatched. Germline CDR1 is SNHLY and CDR2 is FYNNEI.

The chain couples TRBV6-5 to TRBJ2-1; 8 bases map to TRBD1. The CDR3 spans 15 residues. CDR1 is MNHEY, CDR2 SVGAGI, per germline. J gave up 4 bases and V 3 bases, and 5 bases lay outside the gene matches. CDR3 sequence: CASSYEQGAYNEQFF. DNA of the CDR3: TGTGCCAGCAGTTATGAGCAGGGGGCATACAATGAGCAGTTCTTC.

The chain links TRBV28 to TRBJ1-6, with 8 bases aligning to TRBD1. CDR1 is MDHEN and CDR2 is SYDVKM in the germline V gene. CDR3 size: 18 residues. Trimming cost V 5 bases and J 0 bases; bases outside gene matches: 9. The CDR3 reads CASSQPRTGSSYNSPLHF. In DNA, the CDR3 is TGTGCCAGCAGTCAACCCCGGACAGGGAGCTCCTATAATTCACCCCTCCACTTT.

This clone has only a few counts. The chain employs TRBV6-5 and TRBJ1-5; D call uncertain. V lost 1 base and J 4 bases, leaving 8 bases between the germline ends. The germline V gene encodes CDR1 MNHEY and CDR2 SVGAGI. The CDR3 contains 14 residues. In nucleotides, the CDR3 is TGTGCCAGCAGTTACTTGGGCAGTAATCAGCCCCAGCATTTT. Translating it yields CASSYLGSNQPQHF.

The CDR3 spells CASSLVRNSPLHF. CDR3 coding DNA: TGTGCCAGCAGCTTAGTTCGGAATTCACCCCTCCACTTT. The chain carries TRBV7-8 and TRBJ1-6; D unresolved. CDR1 SGHVS and CDR2 FQNEAQ come from the germline V gene. V dropped 1 base and J dropped 7 bases, with 5 bases sitting between them. This CDR3 has 13 residues.

The chain recombines TRBV27 with TRBJ2-7, with TRBD1 matching over 7 bases. The CDR3 sequence is 16 residues long. V lost 0 bases and J lost 1; bases outside the gene matches: 6. Per the germline V gene, CDR1 is MNHEY and CDR2 is SMNVEV (reference sequence). The CDR3 DNA sequence: TGTGCCAGCAGTTTATCCGTACAGGGGCTTTCCTACGAGCAGTACTTC. Encoded protein: CASSLSVQGLSYEQYF.

This chain joins TRBV7-8 and TRBJ2-5, with D maybe TRBD1 (6 bases). The V gene's germline CDR1 is SGHVS and CDR2 FQNEAQ. The V end lost 6 bases, the J end lost 11 bases, and 25 bases lay between the germline ends. This CDR3 has 15 amino acids. In nucleotides, the CDR3 is TGTGCCAGCAGGACGACAGGACGCTCCCTAATAGAGCAGTACTTC. Its protein is CASRTTGRSLIEQYF.

The chain combines TRBV9 with TRBJ2-7; 12 bases align to TRBD2. The CDR3 extends over 15 amino acids. Losses at the gene ends were 2 bases for V and 2 bases for J; bases not matched to a gene: 2. Germline V gene data show CDR1 as SGDLS and CDR2 as YYNGEE. The CDR3 loop reads CASSVGLAGPYEQYF. The CDR3 DNA reads TGTGCCAGCAGCGTCGGACTAGCGGGGCCCTACGAGCAGTACTTC. Filled out from reference TRBV9 and TRBJ2-7, the complete variable domain reads DSGVTQTPKHLITATGQRVTLRCSPRSGDLSVYWYQQSLDQGLQFLIQYYNGEERAKGNILERFSAQQFPDLHSELNLSSLELGDSALYFCASSVGLAGPYEQYFGPGTRLTVT.

V gene TRBV18 combines with J gene TRBJ2-5, with a possible D match to TRBD1 (6 bases). The CDR3 is made up of 15 amino acids. The germline CDR1 and CDR2 sequences are KGHSH and LQKENI. Trimming pared 2 bases from V and 1 base from J, leaving 11 bases between. CDR3 coding DNA: TGTGCCAGCTCACCATCTCAGGGGTTCCAAGAGACCCAGTACTTC. Its translation: CASSPSQGFQETQYF.

This chain uses TRBV28 with TRBJ1-5; D possibly corresponds to TRBD1 (6 bases). V was pared by 2 bases and J by 2 bases, with 10 bases between. CDR1 is MDHEN and CDR2 is SYDVKM in the germline V gene. CDR3 length equals 15 residues. CDR3 amino acids: CASSLLGAGNQPQHF. DNA of the CDR3: TGTGCCAGCAGTTTACTGGGGGCGGGCAATCAGCCCCAGCATTTT.

This clone was seen a handful of times. V and J are TRBV5-1 and TRBJ2-7; TRBD1 might be the D (6 bases). Per the germline V gene, CDR1 is SGHRS and CDR2 is YFSETQ. CDR3 size: 15 residues. Trimming shortened V by 0 bases and J by 2 bases, and 12 bases separated the two germline ends. The CDR3 spells CASSLAVTGTYEQYF. The CDR3 region has the DNA TGCGCCAGCAGCTTGGCCGTTACAGGGACCTACGAGCAGTACTTC. Full variable domain (missing parts from reference TRBV5-1 and TRBJ2-7): KAGVTQTPRYLIKTRGQQVTLSCSPISGHRSVSWYQQTPGQGLQFLFEYFSETQRNKGNFPGRFSGRQFSNSRSEMNVSTLELGDSALYLCASSLAVTGTYEQYFGPGTRLTVT.

Only a few counts were recorded for this clone. The chain joins TRBV7-3 to TRBJ2-2; TRBD2 aligns across 9 bases. The CDR3 has 20 residues. After removal of 1 base from V and 5 bases from J, the junction contained 17 bases not matched to a gene. Germline V CDR1 and CDR2: SGHTA, FQGTGA. CDR3 DNA sequence: TGTGCCAGCAGCTTAAATAGAGTCCAGCGGGGGGCCCGGGGGACCGGGGAGCTGTTTTTT. Translating gives CASSLNRVQRGARGTGELFF.

Worth noting for this clone: An end of the junction differs from the germline gene, which may be a read error. The same CDR3 also results from other DNA sequences found in this sample. V gene TRBV5-1 combines with J gene TRBJ2-2; D is perhaps TRBD2 (5 bases). CDR1 SGHRS and CDR2 YFSETQ come from the germline V gene. The CDR3 contains 13 residues. The CDR3 is CASSLPGSGELFF. The CDR3 DNA is TGCGCCAGCAGCTTGCCGGGATCCGGGGAGCTGTTTTTC.

This clone was observed a single time. This chain connects TRBV7-9 to TRBJ2-1; TRBD2 matches at 10 bases. V shed 8 bases, J shed 7 bases, and the junction held 8 bases outside the gene matches. The germline V gene has CDR1 SEHNR and CDR2 FQNEAQ (reference sequence). The CDR3 spans 14 residues. The CDR3 sequence: CASGLSGGPNEQFF. In DNA form, the CDR3 reads TGTGCCAGCGGACTTAGCGGGGGGCCAAATGAGCAGTTCTTC.

This sequence joins TRBV9 and TRBJ2-3; 7 nucleotides line up with TRBD1. Germline CDR1 is SGDLS and CDR2 is YYNGEE. With V trimmed by 3 bases and J by 1 base, 2 bases remained unmatched. CDR3 size: 14 residues. Written as DNA, the CDR3 is TGTGCCAGCAGCGGGGACAGTGGCACAGATACGCAGTATTTT. Encoded protein: CASSGDSGTDTQYF.

The chain employs TRBV27 and TRBJ2-5; TRBD1 aligns across 7 bases. J gave up 2 bases and V 5 bases, and 5 bases lay outside the gene matches. The CDR3 extends over 14 amino acids. The germline V gene has CDR1 MNHEY and CDR2 SMNVEV (reference sequence). CDR3 nucleotide sequence: TGTGCCAGCAGTCAGGGGACAGCACAAGAGACCCAGTACTTC. Protein product: CASSQGTAQETQYF.

The chain recombines TRBV5-1 with TRBJ2-7; perhaps TRBD2 as D (6 bases). Germline CDR1 SGHRS, CDR2 YFSETQ. The CDR3 totals 15 residues. V was clipped by 0 bases and J by 4 bases, with 14 bases between them. CDR3 in amino acids: CASSLAPSVGYEQYF. The CDR3 coding sequence is TGCGCCAGCAGCTTGGCCCCTAGCGTCGGTTACGAGCAGTACTTC.

This clone was observed a few times. The V and J genes are TRBV25-1 and TRBJ2-1, with 12 bases that match TRBD2. This CDR3 is built from 16 residues. Germline V gene sequence: CDR1 MGHDK, CDR2 SYGVNS. J was trimmed by 7 bases and V by 3 bases; bases with no gene match: 7. Here the CDR3 reads CASSESSGGARNEQFF. The CDR3 bases are TGTGCCAGCAGTGAGTCTAGCGGGGGGGCTAGGAATGAGCAGTTCTTC. Supplemented by reference TRBV25-1 and TRBJ2-1, the full variable domain reads EADIYQTPRYLVIGTGKKITLECSQTMGHDKMYWYQQDPGMELHLIHYSYGVNSTEKGDLSSESTVSRIRTEHFPLTLESARPSHTSQYLCASSESSGGARNEQFFGPGTRLTVL.

V and J are TRBV28 and TRBJ1-5; the match to TRBD1 covers 7 bases. Per the germline V gene, CDR1 is MDHEN and CDR2 is SYDVKM. Trimming cost V 6 bases and J 2 bases; bases outside gene matches: 10. The CDR3 spans 16 residues. The CDR3 spells CASRSTGEGGNQPQHF. The CDR3, as DNA: TGTGCCAGCAGATCAACAGGGGAAGGGGGCAATCAGCCCCAGCATTTT.

CDR3 in amino acids: CATSRFGGETQYF. The CDR3 DNA follows: TGTGCCACCAGCAGATTCGGGGGGGAGACCCAGTACTTC. The chain is built from TRBV15 and TRBJ2-5, with TRBD2 matching 7 bases. The V gene's germline CDR1 is LNHNV and CDR2 YYDKDF (reference sequence). V lost 2 bases and J lost 5; bases outside the gene matches: 2. This CDR3 contains 13 residues.